This paragraph reports one T cell receptor (beta chain). In the original workflow: Amplification of reference gene primers provided the estimated nucleated cell counts. Method: immunoSEQ multiplex PCR; TCRdb's copy keeps in-frame clones and lacks some. The V and J calls and clone size come from that table; D and trimming were worked out from the DNA. The profile shows almost 35,000 clones, over 90% of them singletons. This entry comes from a study of blood T cell repertoires in COVID-19. As for the study in general: Samples representing acute and convalescent COVID-19 were sourced from the United States, Italy and Spain. T cells, B-cell-depleted T cells, or PBMCs provided the cDNA or gDNA that served as material.

CDR3 size: 19 residues. This chain links TRBV21-1 with TRBJ1-3; the table's D call of TRBD1 was not tested on the DNA. TRBV21-1 is an annotated pseudogene. This sequence was found in a man aged 60 to 75 with active or convalescent COVID-19. The sample comprised peripheral blood. The CDR3: CASSKALFRQGASGNTIYF. DNA of the CDR3: TGTGCCAGCAGCAAAGCGCTTTTTCGACAGGGGGCTTCTGGAAACACCATATATTTT.